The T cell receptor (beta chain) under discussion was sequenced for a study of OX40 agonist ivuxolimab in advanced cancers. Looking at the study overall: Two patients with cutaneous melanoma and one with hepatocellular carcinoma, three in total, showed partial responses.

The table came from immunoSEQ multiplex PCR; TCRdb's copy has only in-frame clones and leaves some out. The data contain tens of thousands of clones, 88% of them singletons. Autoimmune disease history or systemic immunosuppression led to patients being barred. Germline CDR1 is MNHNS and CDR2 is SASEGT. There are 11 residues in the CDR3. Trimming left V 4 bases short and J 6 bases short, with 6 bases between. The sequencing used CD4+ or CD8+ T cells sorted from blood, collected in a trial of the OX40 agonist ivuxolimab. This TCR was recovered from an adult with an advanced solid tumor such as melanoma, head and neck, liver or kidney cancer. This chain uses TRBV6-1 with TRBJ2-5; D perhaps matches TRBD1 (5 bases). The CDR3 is CASSGGKTQYF. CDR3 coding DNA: TGTGCCAGCAGTGGGGGCAAGACCCAGTACTTC.